The sequence of this T cell receptor beta chain was determined in a study of blood T cell repertoires in COVID-19. Study overall: There were acute and convalescent COVID-19 samples, and they came from the United States, Italy and Spain.

The CDR3 totals 16 residues. Trimming took off 7 bases at V and 4 bases at J, with 21 bases between the two ends. Germline CDR1 and CDR2: MNHEY and SMNVEV (reference sequence). Source study methods: Scientists estimated how many nucleated cells there were by amplifying reference gene primers. Sequenced by immunoSEQ multiplex PCR; TCRdb stores in-frame clones only, minus some. That table furnishes V, J and clone size, whereas the DNA furnished D and trimming. The sample records 240,000 or so clones, about 87% being singletons. The sequence derives from a woman between 70 and 85 years old with active or convalescent COVID-19. The sequenced sample was peripheral blood. This rearrangement joins TRBV27 to TRBJ2-3, with D perhaps matching TRBD2 (7 bases). The chain's CDR3 is CASTHGRGAGPDTQYF. CDR3 nucleotide sequence: TGTGCCAGCACACATGGGAGGGGGGCCGGTCCAGATACGCAGTATTTT.